Listed below are T cell receptor beta chains from one sample, sequenced in a study of blood T cell repertoires in COVID-19. The protocol was immunoSEQ multiplex PCR, while the TCRdb copy is restricted to in-frame clones and leaves out a portion. Of roughly 18,000 clones in the sample, 80% are singletons; the top ten hold 9.5% to 12%. The sample was peripheral blood. These receptor sequences come from a man older than 75 with acute or convalescent COVID-19. Each CDR3 is given with its conserved first and last residue. A D gene is named only where the DNA matches it firmly. Clone size is not always given. Where it is, it says once, few, many or a class for expanded clones.

V gene	clone size	D gene	J gene	CDR3 protein	CDR3 DNA
TRBV7-6	-	-	TRBJ2-3	CASSLGATITTDTQYF	TGTGCCAGCAGCTTAGGGGCCACCATAACAACAGATACGCAGTATTTT
TRBV5-1	-	-	TRBJ2-5	CASSLGGYRALQETQYF	TGCGCCAGCAGCCTGGGCGGTTACAGGGCCCTCCAAGAGACCCAGTACTTC
TRBV19	once	-	TRBJ1-3	CASSPVSAGNTIYF	TGTGCCAGTAGCCCGGTAAGCGCTGGAAACACCATATATTTT
TRBV3-1/TRBV3-2	-	TRBD2	TRBJ2-2	CASSQLAGGTGELFF	TGTGCCAGCAGCCAGCTAGCGGGGGGCACCGGGGAGCTGTTTTTT
TRBV13	few	-	TRBJ2-3	CASSNQTSTDTQYF	TGTGCCAGCAGCAACCAGACTAGCACAGATACGCAGTATTTT
TRBV6-2/TRBV6-3	-	-	TRBJ1-3	CASSYSLQGNTIYF	TGTGCCAGCAGTTACTCGTTACAAGGAAACACCATATATTTT
TRBV19	-	-	TRBJ1-2	CASSDPGLTAYGYTF	TGTGCCAGTAGTGATCCGGGTCTCACGGCGTATGGCTACACCTTC
TRBV7-6	-	TRBD1	TRBJ2-7	CASSLGTGGTSYEQYF	TGTGCCAGCAGCTTAGGGACAGGGGGCACCTCCTACGAGCAGTACTTC
TRBV19	-	TRBD2	TRBJ2-3	CASSWSGGMTDTQYF	TGTGCCAGTAGTTGGTCGGGGGGGATGACAGATACGCAGTATTTT
TRBV7-2	-	-	TRBJ1-5	CASSLESGRQPQHF	TGTGCCAGCAGCTTAGAGTCAGGGCGGCAGCCCCAGCATTTT
TRBV19	-	-	TRBJ1-2	CASSLLGARPNYGYTF	TGTGCCAGTAGTTTGTTAGGGGCGCGACCTAACTATGGCTACACCTTC
TRBV24-1	few	-	TRBJ2-1	CATSDSGRNNEQFF	TGTGCCACCAGTGATTCCGGGAGAAACAATGAGCAGTTCTTC
TRBV6-5	-	TRBD1	TRBJ1-6	CASSSTGAVTRSPLHF	TGTGCCAGCAGTTCTACAGGGGCCGTTACTCGGTCACCCCTCCACTTT
TRBV2	once	TRBD2	TRBJ2-2	CARGTTNTGELFF	TGTGCCAGAGGGACTACTAACACCGGGGAGCTGTTTTTT
TRBV7-9	-	TRBD2	TRBJ2-2	CASSGPGLAGALDTGELFF	TGTGCCAGCAGCGGCCCGGGACTAGCGGGGGCCCTAGACACCGGGGAGCTGTTTTTT
TRBV5-1	-	TRBD1	TRBJ1-6	CASSLGGGQYNSPLHF	TGCGCCAGCAGCTTGGGAGGGGGACAGTATAATTCACCCCTCCACTTT
TRBV6-2/TRBV6-3	-	TRBD1	TRBJ2-1	CASSPTGVNEQFF	TGTGCCAGCAGTCCGACAGGGGTCAATGAGCAGTTCTTC
TRBV19	-	-	TRBJ1-4	CASSPGEGHEKLFF	TGTGCCAGTAGTCCCGGAGAGGGCCATGAAAAACTGTTTTTT
TRBV7-3	-	TRBD1	TRBJ1-2	CASSPTGQPYGYTF	TGTGCCAGCAGCCCCACGGGACAGCCCTATGGCTACACCTTC
TRBV5-1	-	TRBD2	TRBJ2-7	CASSITVAGGGYEQYF	TGCGCCAGCAGCATCACCGTAGCGGGGGGAGGCTACGAGCAGTACTTC
TRBV7-3	-	TRBD1	TRBJ2-2	CASSPGTATGELFF	TGTGCCAGCAGCCCCGGGACAGCCACCGGGGAGCTGTTTTTT
TRBV5-4	-	-	TRBJ2-1	CASSLQGYGEQFF	TGTGCCAGCAGCTTACAGGGATATGGTGAGCAGTTCTTC
TRBV5-6	-	-	TRBJ2-7	CASSLSGSTYEQYF	TGTGCCAGCAGCTTGTCAGGGTCCACCTACGAGCAGTACTTC
TRBV7-2	-	-	TRBJ1-1	CASSFPPGMNTEAFF	TGTGCCAGCAGCTTCCCCCCAGGTATGAACACTGAAGCTTTCTTT
TRBV3-1/TRBV3-2	once	-	TRBJ2-1	CASSLSVLSHEQFF	TGTGCCAGCAGCCTTTCAGTTTTATCTCATGAGCAGTTCTTC
TRBV7-6	-	-	TRBJ1-1	CASRSGAGSTEAFF	TGTGCCAGCAGGAGCGGGGCAGGGTCCACTGAAGCTTTCTTT
TRBV5-6	-	-	TRBJ2-5	CASSLRETQYF	TGTGCCAGCAGCCTAAGAGAGACCCAGTACTTC
TRBV19	-	TRBD2	TRBJ2-2	CASRTSGTRNTGELFF	TGTGCCAGTAGGACTAGCGGCACGAGGAACACCGGGGAGCTGTTTTTT
TRBV18	once	TRBD1	TRBJ2-1	CASSSTGRDNEQFF	TGTGCCAGCTCATCGACAGGGCGAGACAATGAGCAGTTCTTC
TRBV9	-	TRBD2	TRBJ2-5	CASSVGPGTSGGAETQYF	TGTGCCAGCAGCGTAGGTCCCGGGACTAGCGGGGGGGCAGAGACCCAGTACTTC
TRBV7-2	-	-	TRBJ2-3	CASSLAYRSTDTQYF	TGTGCCAGCAGCTTAGCGTACAGAAGCACAGATACGCAGTATTTT
TRBV18	-	-	TRBJ2-5	CASSPQGDETQYF	TGTGCCAGCTCACCACAGGGGGATGAGACCCAGTACTTC
TRBV3-1/TRBV3-2	once	TRBD2	TRBJ2-5	CASSHGGGIQETQYF	TGTGCCAGCAGTCATGGGGGGGGGATACAAGAGACCCAGTACTTC
TRBV5-1	-	-	TRBJ2-2	CASSLGVGGRTTGELFF	TGCGCCAGCAGCTTGGGAGTTGGAGGGCGGACCACCGGGGAGCTGTTTTTT
TRBV19	-	TRBD2	TRBJ2-5	CASSQRGQETQYF	TGTGCCAGTAGTCAGCGGGGACAAGAGACCCAGTACTTC
TRBV6-2/TRBV6-3	-	-	TRBJ1-1	CASSPPGRVNTEAFF	TGTGCCAGCAGCCCTCCAGGGAGGGTGAACACTGAAGCTTTCTTT
TRBV11-3	-	TRBD2	TRBJ2-1	CASSPGTSGFNEQFF	TGTGCCAGCAGTCCCGGGACTAGTGGTTTCAATGAGCAGTTCTTC
TRBV5-4	-	TRBD2	TRBJ2-3	CASSLGVLASGGDTQYF	TGTGCCAGCAGCTTGGGGGTGTTAGCTAGCGGGGGCGATACGCAGTATTTT
TRBV19	few	-	TRBJ1-4	CASSMTGKKLFF	TGTGCCAGTAGTATGACAGGAAAAAAACTGTTTTTT
TRBV6-5	-	TRBD1	TRBJ2-7	CASSYSVGTGGYEQYF	TGTGCCAGCAGTTACTCCGTTGGGACAGGGGGCTACGAGCAGTACTTC
TRBV5-5	-	TRBD1	TRBJ1-1	CASSLTGTGPFF	TGTGCCAGCAGCCTAACCGGGACAGGGCCTTTCTTT
TRBV2	-	-	TRBJ1-2	CASSEQTNYGYTF	TGTGCCAGCAGTGAACAGACTAACTATGGCTACACCTTC
TRBV15	-	-	TRBJ1-2	CATSRVQPPYGYTF	TGTGCCACCAGCAGAGTACAGCCACCCTATGGCTACACCTTC
TRBV12-3/TRBV12-4	-	-	TRBJ1-1	CASSLRTEAFF	TGTGCCAGCAGTTTGAGGACTGAAGCTTTCTTT
TRBV19	few	-	TRBJ1-5	CASRQTGYSNQPQHF	TGTGCCAGTAGGCAAACAGGTTATAGCAATCAGCCCCAGCATTTT
TRBV4-3	once	TRBD2	TRBJ2-3	CASSQDLAGGADTQYF	TGCGCCAGCAGCCAAGATCTAGCGGGGGGCGCAGATACGCAGTATTTT
TRBV6-4	few	TRBD1	TRBJ1-1	CASSKTTGGNTEAFF	TGTGCCAGCAGTAAGACGACAGGGGGGAACACTGAAGCTTTCTTT
TRBV6-6	-	TRBD1	TRBJ1-5	CASSPYGQANSNQPQHF	TGTGCCAGCAGTCCCTATGGACAGGCCAATAGCAATCAGCCCCAGCATTTT
TRBV11-2	few	-	TRBJ1-1	CASSLVGSEAFF	TGTGCCAGCAGCTTAGTGGGCTCTGAAGCTTTCTTT
TRBV3-1/TRBV3-2	-	-	TRBJ2-7	CASSQGGGLSYEQYF	TGTGCCAGCAGCCAAGGAGGTGGCCTATCCTACGAGCAGTACTTC
TRBV7-3	-	TRBD1	TRBJ2-1	CASSRGQGRNNEQFF	TGTGCCAGCAGCCGTGGACAGGGCAGGAACAATGAGCAGTTCTTC